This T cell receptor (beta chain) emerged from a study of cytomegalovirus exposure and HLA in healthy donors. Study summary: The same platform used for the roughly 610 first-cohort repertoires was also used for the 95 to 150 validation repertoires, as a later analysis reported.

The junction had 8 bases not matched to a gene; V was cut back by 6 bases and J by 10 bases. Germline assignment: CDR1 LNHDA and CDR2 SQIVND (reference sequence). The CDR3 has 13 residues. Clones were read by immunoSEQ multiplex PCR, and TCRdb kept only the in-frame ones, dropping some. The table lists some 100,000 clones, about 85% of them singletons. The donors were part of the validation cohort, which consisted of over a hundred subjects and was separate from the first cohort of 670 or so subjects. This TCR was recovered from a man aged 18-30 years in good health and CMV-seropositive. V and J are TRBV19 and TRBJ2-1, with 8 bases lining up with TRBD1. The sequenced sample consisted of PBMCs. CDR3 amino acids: CASRSRGLREQFF. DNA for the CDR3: TGTGCCAGTAGGTCCAGGGGGCTCAGGGAGCAGTTCTTC.